A single sample is the source of the 25 T cell receptor beta chains below, sequenced in a study of spatial heterogeneity in lung cancer (dated by TCRdb to the late 2010s). What the time point label conveys for this sample: sample taken at primary tumor resection. For TCR sequencing, whole RNA was extracted from tumor and nontumor lung tissue, or from cryopreserved PBMC samples, and no cell sorting was done. Library preparation was by 5' RACE. Sequenced on a NextSeq 500. TCRdb's own reprocessing of the public reads used fastp at Q25 and MiXCR and kept productive beta chains. A single entry per CDR3 protein holds the most common genes and DNA from its merged rows. Present in this sample are tens of thousands of distinct CDR3 sequences, roughly 13% of which were seen just once. The top ten constitute approximately 60% of the sample. The sequencing used PBMCs, collected at surgery. Receptors originate from a male donor with early-stage non-small cell lung cancer.

This clonotype was observed a handful of times. The chain joins TRBV5-1 to TRBJ1-1, with D hard to call. The CDR3 consists of 11 residues. From germline, CDR1 is SGHRS and CDR2 YFSETQ. V gave up 3 bases and J gave up 3 bases, with 3 bases separating them. The DNA of the CDR3 is TGCGCCAGCAGCTCGTACACTGAAGCTTTCTTT. Translating it yields CASSSYTEAFF.

A few counts support this clonotype. V usage is TRBV2 and J usage is TRBJ1-6; the D is unclear. CDR3 size: 12 residues. The V gene's germline CDR1 is SNHLY and CDR2 FYNNEI. The V end lost 6 bases, the J end lost 7 bases, and 7 bases lay between the germline ends. The CDR3 protein is CASRDRNSPLHF. For the CDR3, the DNA is TGTGCCAGCAGGGACCGAAATTCACCCCTCCACTTT.

V is TRBV1 and J is TRBJ2-4. TRBV1 is described as a pseudogene. This CDR3 spans 11 amino acids. CDR3 sequence reads: CTSYGKNIQYF. DNA of the CDR3: TGCACCAGCTACGGCAAAAACATTCAGTACTTC.

This clonotype came up many times. The V and J genes are TRBV12-3 or TRBV12-4 and TRBJ1-6; weak D call: TRBD1 (5 bases). V was cut by 4 bases and J by 7 bases, with 14 bases left in between. The CDR3 extends over 15 amino acids. The CDR3 reads CASSSTGRENSPLHF. The CDR3 DNA follows: TGTGCCAGCAGTTCAACAGGACGTGAGAATTCACCCCTCCACTTT.

As concerns this clonotype: Relative to the germline gene, one junction end is altered; a read error may explain this. The rearrangement uses TRBV5-1 and TRBJ1-2; TRBD1 might be the D (6 bases). Per germline, CDR1 SGHRS and CDR2 YFSETQ. This CDR3 is 15 amino acids long. This CDR3 is CASSPGQLANHGYTF. CDR3 nucleotide sequence: TGCGCCAGCAGCCCAGGACAGCTCGCTAACCATGGCTACACCTTC.

This clonotype has just a few counts. CDR3: CASSLGPEGQFF. The CDR3 DNA reads as TGTGCCAGCAGCCTAGGGCCGGAGGGGCAGTTCTTC. The V call is TRBV4-2, the J call TRBJ2-1; D possibly corresponds to TRBD2 (6 bases). The V gene's germline CDR1 is LGHNA and CDR2 YNFKEQ. The length of the CDR3 is 12 residues. Trimming took 4 bases from V and 12 from J, leaving 13 bases between them.

This clonotype turned up a few times. The J gene is TRBJ2-7, the V gene TRBV2, with D tentatively TRBD1 (5 bases). In germline, CDR1 is SNHLY, CDR2 FYNNEI. V was shortened by 6 bases and J by 2 bases, with 23 bases between the two germline ends. The CDR3 is 17 residues long. CDR3 protein: CASSPRRSSGRPYEQYF. CDR3 DNA: TGTGCCAGCAGCCCCCGGCGTTCGTCAGGGCGGCCCTACGAGCAGTACTTC.

This clonotype was recorded a few times. The chain links TRBV5-1 to TRBJ1-4; D perhaps matches TRBD1 (6 bases). V dropped 1 base and J dropped 5 bases, with 12 bases sitting between them. The CDR3 is made up of 15 amino acids. Germline V gives CDR1 SGHRS, CDR2 YFSETQ. CDR3 sequence: CASSLLTGMNEKLFF. The CDR3 DNA is TGCGCCAGCAGCTTGCTTACAGGGATGAATGAAAAACTGTTTTTT.

The chain joins TRBV3-1 to TRBJ1-6, with a possible D match to TRBD1 (5 bases). Germline V CDR1 and CDR2: LGHDT, YNNKEL (reference sequence). This CDR3 has 13 amino acids. Deletions cut 4 bases from V and 5 bases from J, with 6 bases between. Here the CDR3 reads CASSLGDNSPLHF. DNA for the CDR3: TGTGCCAGCAGCCTGGGGGATAATTCACCCCTCCACTTT.

This clonotype has a handful of counts. The rearrangement uses TRBV27 and TRBJ2-3, with 9 bases identical to TRBD2. J was trimmed by 4 bases and V by 6 bases; bases with no gene match: 8. The CDR3 is 15 amino acids. Germline V CDR1 and CDR2: MNHEY, SMNVEV (reference sequence). DNA for the CDR3: TGTGCCAGCAGGAATAGCGGGAGTCCCCCAGATACGCAGTATTTT. It yields the protein CASRNSGSPPDTQYF.

In its sample, this clonotype was seen a few times. CDR3 in amino acids: CASSQVRTGFYEQYF. In DNA, the CDR3 is TGCGCCAGCAGCCAAGTGCGGACAGGGTTTTACGAGCAGTACTTC. V and J are TRBV4-1 and TRBJ2-7; TRBD1 matches 8 bases. CDR3 length equals 15 residues. Trimming removed 1 base from V and 4 bases from J; junction bases left unmatched: 6. Germline V gene data show CDR1 as MGHRA and CDR2 as YSYEKL.

The gene calls are TRBV4-2 and TRBJ1-1, with D hard to call. This CDR3 has 13 residues. Germline V lookup: CDR1 LGHNA, CDR2 YNFKEQ. V was clipped by 2 bases and J by 0 bases, with 4 bases between them. The CDR3 nucleotides read TGTGCCAGCAGCCAACTTATGAACACTGAAGCTTTCTTT. Protein sequence: CASSQLMNTEAFF.

The rearrangement uses TRBV7-2 and TRBJ1-5; D unclear. Germline V gene data show CDR1 as SGHTA and CDR2 as FQGNSA. V lost 6 bases to trimming and J lost 7 bases, with 19 bases between them. The CDR3 is 15 residues long. The CDR3 DNA follows: TGTGCCAGCAGTCCGACCTTCTCCCTGGACCAGCCCCAGCATTTT. It encodes CASSPTFSLDQPQHF.

This chain uses TRBV20-1 with TRBJ1-5; D remains ambiguous. Germline CDR1 DFQATT, CDR2 SNEGSKA (reference sequence). Between the trimmed V and J ends, which lost 4 bases and 7 bases, there was a span of 11 bases. This CDR3 has 12 amino acids. CDR3 DNA: TGCAGTGCTAAGTCGCCCGACCAGCCCCAGCATTTT. This translates into CSAKSPDQPQHF.

The rearrangement joins TRBV11-2 to TRBJ2-5; no definite D call. With 3 bases removed from V and 1 base from J, the gap between germline ends came to 12 bases. Germline lookup yields CDR1 SGHAT and CDR2 FQNNGV. This CDR3 has 15 amino acids. The CDR3 region is CASSFFPSAQETQYF. The CDR3 DNA reads TGTGCCAGCAGCTTTTTTCCGTCAGCCCAAGAGACCCAGTACTTC.

This clonotype was seen repeatedly, ten times or more. The chain links TRBV7-2 to TRBJ2-7; D unclear. Germline V gene data show CDR1 as SGHTA and CDR2 as FQGNSA. The CDR3 has 12 residues. V was clipped by 3 bases and J by 0 bases, with 3 bases between them. Here the CDR3 reads CASSFSSYEQYF. In nucleotides, the CDR3 is TGTGCCAGCAGCTTTAGCTCCTACGAGCAGTACTTC. The complete variable domain, with remaining parts taken from reference TRBV7-2 and TRBJ2-7, reads GAGVSQSPSNKVTEKGKDVELRCDPISGHTALYWYRQSLGQGLEFLIYFQGNSAPDKSGLPSDRFSAERTGGSVSTLTIQRTQQEDSAVYLCASSFSSYEQYFGPGTRLTVT.

The chain recombines TRBV6-2 or TRBV6-3 with TRBJ1-5; no definite D call. The CDR3 consists of 16 residues. Trimming stripped 6 bases from V and 2 bases from J, with 17 bases between. CDR1 is MNHEY, CDR2 SVGEGT, per germline. Written as DNA, the CDR3 is TGTGCCAGCAGAACCTGGACCGGAGGCGGCAATCAGCCCCAGCATTTT. It yields the protein CASRTWTGGGNQPQHF.

This clonotype has more than one count but fewer than ten. The rearrangement uses TRBV7-8 and TRBJ1-1; TRBD1 matches 9 bases. The V and J ends lost 5 bases and 7 bases, in that order; junction bases with no gene match: 5. The CDR3 has 13 residues. The germline gives CDR1 SGHVS, CDR2 FQNEAQ. The chain's CDR3 is CASSPDRGGEAFF. The CDR3 bases are TGTGCCAGCAGCCCCGACAGGGGGGGTGAAGCTTTCTTT.

This chain links TRBV7-6 with TRBJ1-5; D unclear. The length of the CDR3 is 14 residues. CDR1 is SGHVS, CDR2 FNYEAQ, per germline. V was trimmed by 5 bases and J by 4 bases, leaving 12 bases between them. CDR3: CASSVSGGNQPQHF. The CDR3 nucleotides are TGTGCCAGCAGCGTGTCTGGTGGTAATCAGCCCCAGCATTTT.

V usage is TRBV7-6 and J usage is TRBJ2-3; 9 bases line up with TRBD1. Trimming removed 4 bases from V and 0 bases from J; junction bases left unmatched: 2. The CDR3 is 15 residues long. Germline-derived CDR1 and CDR2 are SGHVS and FNYEAQ. For the CDR3, the DNA is TGTGCCAGCAGCTGGGGACAGGGTAGCACAGATACGCAGTATTTT. Its translation: CASSWGQGSTDTQYF.

This clonotype was observed many times. The chain links TRBV5-1 to TRBJ2-6; no definite D call. CDR3 size: 15 residues. Trimming stripped 6 bases from V and 4 bases from J, with 14 bases between. The germline CDR1 and CDR2 sequences are SGHRS and YFSETQ. CDR3 DNA: TGCGCCAGCAAAGTGGCTGCCTCAGGGGCCAACGTCCTGACTTTC. Residues: CASKVAASGANVLTF.

This clonotype has only a few counts. The V and J genes are TRBV29-1 and TRBJ1-2; TRBD1 matches 9 bases. Germline V CDR1 and CDR2: SQVTM, ANQGSEA. There are 14 residues in the CDR3. After removal of 4 bases from V and 3 bases from J, the junction contained 6 bases not matched to a gene. DNA for the CDR3: TGCAGCGTTGTTTCGGGACAGGGTGACTATGGCTACACCTTC. It yields the protein CSVVSGQGDYGYTF.

This clonotype occurred many times. This rearrangement joins TRBV28 to TRBJ2-7; D is uncertain. V was pared by 2 bases and J by 3 bases, with 11 bases between. Germline V lookup: CDR1 MDHEN, CDR2 SYDVKM. The CDR3 is 14 amino acids. The DNA of the CDR3 is TGTGCCAGCAGTTTACGGCCCCCACACTACGAGCAGTACTTC. As protein: CASSLRPPHYEQYF.

The rearrangement uses TRBV2 and TRBJ1-2, with a possible D match to TRBD1 (6 bases). Germline values: CDR1 SNHLY, CDR2 FYNNEI. The CDR3 covers 13 residues. V lost 6 bases and J 2 bases, leaving 10 bases between the germline ends. CDR3: CASRGTGNYGYTF. The DNA of the CDR3 is TGTGCCAGCAGGGGAACAGGGAACTATGGCTACACCTTC.

J is TRBJ2-5 and V is TRBV11-1; a weak D match, TRBD2 (6 bases). The length of the CDR3 is 15 residues. Trimming shortened V by 0 bases and J by 5 bases, and 13 bases separated the two germline ends. Germline V gene lookup returns CDR1 SGHAT and CDR2 FQDESV (reference sequence). CDR3 residues: CASSLAGIGGETQYF. Written as DNA, the CDR3 is TGTGCCAGCAGCTTAGCGGGGATTGGGGGGGAGACCCAGTACTTC.